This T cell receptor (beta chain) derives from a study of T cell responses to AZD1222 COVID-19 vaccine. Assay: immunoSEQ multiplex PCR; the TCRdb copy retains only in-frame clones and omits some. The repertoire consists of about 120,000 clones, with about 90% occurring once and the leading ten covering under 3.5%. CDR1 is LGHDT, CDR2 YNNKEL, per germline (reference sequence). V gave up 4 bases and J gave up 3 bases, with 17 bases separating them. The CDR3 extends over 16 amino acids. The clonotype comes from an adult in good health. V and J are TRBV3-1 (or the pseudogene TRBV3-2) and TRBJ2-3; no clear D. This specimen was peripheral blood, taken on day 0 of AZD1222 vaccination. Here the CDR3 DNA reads TGTGCCAGCAGCCCCAGCCGGGCTCTGGGGACAGATACGCAGTATTTT. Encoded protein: CASSPSRALGTDTQYF.